The rows below give T cell receptor beta chains drawn from one sample of a study of T cells after yellow fever vaccination. In TCRdb, the 5' RACE reads were re-called with MiXCR into one record per CDR3 protein. The sample records about 200,000 distinct CDR3 sequences, about 3% being singletons. The material was CD4+ T cells sorted from PBMCs, obtained 10 days after the yellow fever booster vaccination. Source of these receptors: a man between 18 and 29 years old who received the YFV17D yellow fever vaccine. The CDR3 runs from the conserved cysteine through the conserved F or W. D genes are given only for firm matches. The listing skips clone size in some rows; elsewhere it reads once, few, many or a size class.

v_call,clone_size,d_call,j_call,cdr3_nt,cdr3_aa
TRBV12-3/TRBV12-4,many,TRBD1,TRBJ1-6,TGTGCCAGCAGCCGGACAGGGTATAATTCACCCCTCCACTTT,CASSRTGYNSPLHF
TRBV7-9,NA,NA,TRBJ2-7,TGTGCCAGCAGCCCGCTTTGGGACGAGCAGTACTTC,CASSPLWDEQYF
TRBV7-3,few,NA,TRBJ2-3,TGTGCCAGCAGCTTCACGGGGTTTCGAGATACGCAGTATTTT,CASSFTGFRDTQYF
TRBV20-1,many,NA,TRBJ2-3,TGCAGTGTCGGGGATTATGTGGGCACAGATACGCAGTATTTT,CSVGDYVGTDTQYF
TRBV15,few,NA,TRBJ2-5,TGTGCCACCAGCAGAGATCCGGGGACCCAAGAGACCCAGTACTTC,CATSRDPGTQETQYF
TRBV18,few,TRBD2,TRBJ2-1,TGTGCCAGCTCGCGCCGACTAGCGGGGCACAATGAGCAGTTCTTC,CASSRRLAGHNEQFF
TRBV6-2/TRBV6-3,many,TRBD2,TRBJ2-5,TGTGCCCCCCCGGGGCGGGGGGGCCGGGAAGAGACCCAGTACTTC,CAPPGRGGREETQYF
TRBV4-1,many,TRBD1,TRBJ1-2,TGCGCCAGCAGCCAAACCAGGGGGCCGTTTGGCTACACCTTC,CASSQTRGPFGYTF
TRBV7-6,many,NA,TRBJ2-5,TGTGCCAGCAGCTTAGCACAGCAAGAGACCCAGTACTTC,CASSLAQQETQYF
TRBV5-1,many,NA,TRBJ2-7,TGCGCCAGCAGCTTGGGTCGGAACTACGAGCAGTACTTC,CASSLGRNYEQYF
TRBV5-1,NA,NA,TRBJ2-7,TGCGCCAGCAGCTTTTTGGCGCAGGGCTCCTACGAGCAGTACTTC,CASSFLAQGSYEQYF
TRBV4-3,many,NA,TRBJ2-5,TGCGCCAGCAGCCAAGAAGGGACGAGCCCAGGCGGGACCCAGTACTTC,CASSQEGTSPGGTQYF
TRBV20-1,many,NA,TRBJ1-5,TGCAGTGCTACCGCAGGGGTAAGCAATCAGCCCCAGCATTTT,CSATAGVSNQPQHF
TRBV7-9,few,TRBD1,TRBJ1-5,TGTGCCAGCAGCCGGACAGGGGAGCAGCCCCAGCATTTT,CASSRTGEQPQHF
TRBV11-2,many,NA,TRBJ2-5,TGTGCCAGCAGCTTGGCCAGGCGCACACAAGAGACCCAGTACTTC,CASSLARRTQETQYF
TRBV20-1,many,TRBD2,TRBJ2-5,TGCAGTGTAGGGACTAGTGCACAAGAGACCCAGTACTTC,CSVGTSAQETQYF
TRBV5-6,many,NA,TRBJ1-1,TGTGCCAGCAGCCGCCGGGGGCCGGACACTGAAGCTTTCTTT,CASSRRGPDTEAFF
TRBV14,NA,NA,TRBJ1-1,TGTGCCAGCAGCCAAGAGATAGGGTACACTGAAGCTTTCTTT,CASSQEIGYTEAFF
TRBV27,NA,NA,TRBJ1-6,TGTGCCAGCAGTTTCGGACGGAGCTCCTATAATTCACCCCTCCACTTT,CASSFGRSSYNSPLHF
TRBV5-1,few,NA,TRBJ1-2,TGCGCCAGCAGCTTGCCGGACAGAAACTATGGCTACACCTTC,CASSLPDRNYGYTF
TRBV7-3,many,NA,TRBJ2-2,TGTGCCAGCAGCCCCCCCGGGCCCGGGGAGCTGTTTTTT,CASSPPGPGELFF
TRBV7-2,NA,NA,TRBJ1-2,TGTGCCAGCGAATACTACTCGAAGGGGGGAGACTATGGCTACACCTTC,CASEYYSKGGDYGYTF
TRBV20-1,few,NA,TRBJ2-5,TGCAGTGCTCCTCTCCCGGGACGCCTACAAGAGACCCAGTACTTC,CSAPLPGRLQETQYF
TRBV5-1,few,TRBD1,TRBJ2-1,TGCGCCAGCAGAATTTCCGGGACAGGGTACAATGAGCAGTTCTTC,CASRISGTGYNEQFF
TRBV7-2,many,NA,TRBJ2-3,TGTGCCAGCAGCCCTCAGTATCTTGAAGATACGCAGTATTTT,CASSPQYLEDTQYF
TRBV5-1,many,NA,TRBJ2-5,TGCGCCAGCAGCTCACCAGGGACAGAGACCCAGTACTTC,CASSSPGTETQYF
TRBV29-1,many,NA,TRBJ1-1,TGCAGCGGGGAATTGAACACTGAAGCTTTCTTT,CSGELNTEAFF
TRBV6-2/TRBV6-3,many,NA,TRBJ2-3,TGTGCCAGCAGTTACAGGGTCACAGATACGCAGTATTTT,CASSYRVTDTQYF
TRBV27,NA,NA,TRBJ2-3,TGTGCCAGCAGTGGACTCAGCACAGATACGCAGTATTTT,CASSGLSTDTQYF
TRBV20-1,many,NA,TRBJ2-7,TGCAGTGCTTCACCGGGGTACGAGCAGTACTTC,CSASPGYEQYF